This entry is about one T cell receptor (beta chain). Its specificity is not known. An end of the junction does not agree with germline; a read error may underlie this. This record comes from a study of cytomegalovirus exposure and HLA in healthy donors. Whole-study results and caveats: Analyzed later, most CMV-associated TCR beta chains appeared HLA-restricted. Previous analysis showed most TCR beta V segments were productive about 87% or about 30% of the time.

PCR primers comprised 60 Vbeta and 13 Jbeta primers. Here immunoSEQ multiplex PCR was the method, and the copy in TCRdb shows in-frame clones only, minus some. Among 150,000 to 200,000 clones listed, approximately 85% were seen once. Sequencing input: PBMCs. The TCR was taken from a man between 18 and 29 years old in good health and CMV-seropositive.

DNA for the CDR3: TGTGCCAGCAGGGAGAGCGGGGGGGGGATCTTC. Amino acid sequence: CASRESGGGIF. The rearrangement uses TRBV2 and TRBJ2-1; 10 bases agree with TRBD2. The CDR3 is 11 amino acids. Germline assignment: CDR1 SNHLY and CDR2 FYNNEI.